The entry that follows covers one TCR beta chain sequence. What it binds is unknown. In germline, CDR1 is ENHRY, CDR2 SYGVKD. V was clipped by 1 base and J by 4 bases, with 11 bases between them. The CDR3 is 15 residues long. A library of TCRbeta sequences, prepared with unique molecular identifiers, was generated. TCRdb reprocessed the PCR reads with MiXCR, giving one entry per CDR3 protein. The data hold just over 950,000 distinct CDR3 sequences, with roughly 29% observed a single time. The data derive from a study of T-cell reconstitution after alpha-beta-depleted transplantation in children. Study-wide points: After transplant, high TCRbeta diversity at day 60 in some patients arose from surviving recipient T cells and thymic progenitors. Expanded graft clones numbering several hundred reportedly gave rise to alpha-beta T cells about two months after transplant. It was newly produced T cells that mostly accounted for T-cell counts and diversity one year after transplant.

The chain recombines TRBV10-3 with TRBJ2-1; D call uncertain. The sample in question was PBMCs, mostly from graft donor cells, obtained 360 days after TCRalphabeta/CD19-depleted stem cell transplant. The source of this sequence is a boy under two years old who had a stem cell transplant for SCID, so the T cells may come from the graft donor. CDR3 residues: CAISEFGGGYNEQFF. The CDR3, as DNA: TGTGCCATCAGTGAGTTTGGCGGCGGTTACAATGAGCAGTTCTTC.